This entry is about one T cell receptor beta chain. Antigen unknown. It was negative isolation that provided the CD8+ and CD4+ T cells, whereas TEMRA cells were enriched by FACS. Reverse transcription of about 0.45 to 1 ug RNA was performed with random hexamers. The method of amplification for TCR beta CDR3 was immunoSEQ multiplex PCR, covering 54 Vbeta and 13 Jbeta. TCRdb independently ran MiXCR on the immunoSEQ multiplex PCR reads; one entry per CDR3 protein. The sample holds 75,000 to 95,000 distinct CDR3 sequences, 91% seen once. Looked up from germline, CDR1 is SGHTA and CDR2 is FQGNSA. The CDR3 is 13 amino acids. V shed 2 bases and J shed 6 bases, with 7 bases lying between them. The data are from a study of CD8 T cells in Susac syndrome. Study-level results: An acknowledgment was made by the study that its TCR sequencing and HLA analysis involved relatively few individuals.

Sequences were obtained from CD8+ T cells from PBMCs. The origin of this receptor is a human donor with multiple sclerosis. This chain links TRBV7-2 with TRBJ1-4; D is undetermined. CDR3 amino acids: CASSLLLDEKLFF. The CDR3 coding sequence is TGTGCCAGCAGCTTACTGCTGGATGAAAAACTGTTTTTT. Complete variable domain (other parts from reference TRBV7-2 and TRBJ1-4): GAGVSQSPSNKVTEKGKDVELRCDPISGHTALYWYRQSLGQGLEFLIYFQGNSAPDKSGLPSDRFSAERTGGSVSTLTIQRTQQEDSAVYLCASSLLLDEKLFFGSGTQLSVL.